This record covers a single T cell receptor (beta chain). This entry belongs to a study of OX40 agonist ivuxolimab in advanced cancers. Data came from immunoSEQ multiplex PCR; TCRdb stores just in-frame clones and leaves some out. This sample has about 53,000 clones, with more than 70% found just once. The CDR3 contains 15 residues. Per germline, CDR1 SGHRS and CDR2 YFSETQ. V was pared by 2 bases and J by 0 bases, with 11 bases between. The receptor was isolated from an adult with an advanced solid tumor such as melanoma, head and neck, liver or kidney cancer. The chain is built from TRBV5-1 and TRBJ1-1; D call uncertain. Specimen: CD4+ or CD8+ T cells sorted from blood, collected in a trial of the OX40 agonist ivuxolimab. CDR3 protein: CASSLTGKMNTEAFF. DNA for the CDR3: TGCGCCAGCAGCTTAACCGGGAAAATGAACACTGAAGCTTTCTTT.